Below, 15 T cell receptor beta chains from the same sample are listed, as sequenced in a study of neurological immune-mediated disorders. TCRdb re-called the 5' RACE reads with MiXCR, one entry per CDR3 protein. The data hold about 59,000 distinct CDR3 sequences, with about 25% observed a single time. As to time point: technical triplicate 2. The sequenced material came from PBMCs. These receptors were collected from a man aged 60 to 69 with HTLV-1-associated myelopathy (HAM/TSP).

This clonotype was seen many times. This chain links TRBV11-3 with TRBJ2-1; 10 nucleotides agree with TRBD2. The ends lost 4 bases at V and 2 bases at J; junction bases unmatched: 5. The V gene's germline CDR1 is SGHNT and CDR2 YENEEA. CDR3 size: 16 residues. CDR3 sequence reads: CASSSDSGRPYNEQFF. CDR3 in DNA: TGTGCCAGCAGCTCAGATAGCGGGAGGCCCTACAATGAGCAGTTCTTC.

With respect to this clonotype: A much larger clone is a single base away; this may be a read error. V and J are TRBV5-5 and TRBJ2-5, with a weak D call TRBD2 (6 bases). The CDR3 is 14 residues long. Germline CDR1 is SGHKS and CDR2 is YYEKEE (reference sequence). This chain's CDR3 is CANSLGRRGETQYF. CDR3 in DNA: TGTGCCAACAGCTTGGGACGGAGGGGAGAGACCCAGTACTTC.

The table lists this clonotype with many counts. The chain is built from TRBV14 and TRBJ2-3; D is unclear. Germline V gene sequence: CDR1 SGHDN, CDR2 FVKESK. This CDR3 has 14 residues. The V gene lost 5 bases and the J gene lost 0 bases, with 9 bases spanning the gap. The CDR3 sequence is CASSASYSTDTQYF. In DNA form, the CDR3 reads TGTGCCAGCAGCGCATCCTATAGCACAGATACGCAGTATTTT.

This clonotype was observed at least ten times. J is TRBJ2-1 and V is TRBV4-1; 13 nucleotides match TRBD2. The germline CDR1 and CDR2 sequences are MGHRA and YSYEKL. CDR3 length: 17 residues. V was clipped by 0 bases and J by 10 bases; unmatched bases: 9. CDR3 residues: CASSQDRTSGRSREQFF. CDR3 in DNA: TGCGCCAGCAGCCAAGATCGGACTAGCGGGAGATCGAGGGAGCAGTTCTTC.

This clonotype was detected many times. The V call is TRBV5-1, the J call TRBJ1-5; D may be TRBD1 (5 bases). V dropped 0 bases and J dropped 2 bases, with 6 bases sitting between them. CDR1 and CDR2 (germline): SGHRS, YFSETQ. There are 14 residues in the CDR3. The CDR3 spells CASSLVGGNQPQHF. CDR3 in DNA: TGCGCCAGCAGCTTGGTGGGGGGCAATCAGCCCCAGCATTTT.

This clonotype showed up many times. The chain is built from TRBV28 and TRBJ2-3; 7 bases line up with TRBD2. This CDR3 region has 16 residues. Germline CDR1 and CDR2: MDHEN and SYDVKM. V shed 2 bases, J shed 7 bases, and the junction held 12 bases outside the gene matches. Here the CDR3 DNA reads TGTGCCAGCAGTTTAGGGTGGGCGGGAGTTCCGTATACGCAGTATTTT. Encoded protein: CASSLGWAGVPYTQYF.

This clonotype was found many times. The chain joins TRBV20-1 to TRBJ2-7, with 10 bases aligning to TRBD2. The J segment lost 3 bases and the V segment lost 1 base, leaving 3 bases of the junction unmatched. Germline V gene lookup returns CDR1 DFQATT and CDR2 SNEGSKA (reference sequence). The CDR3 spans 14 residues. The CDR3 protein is CSARVGTSVYEQYF. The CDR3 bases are TGCAGTGCTAGAGTTGGGACTAGCGTCTACGAGCAGTACTTC.

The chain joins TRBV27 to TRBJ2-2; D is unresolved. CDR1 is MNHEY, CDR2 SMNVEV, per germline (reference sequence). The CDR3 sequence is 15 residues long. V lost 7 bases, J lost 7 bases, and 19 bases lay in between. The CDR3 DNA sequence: TGTGCCAGCACCCCCTCGGTAGCCGAACACGGGGAGCTGTTTTTT. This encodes CASTPSVAEHGELFF.

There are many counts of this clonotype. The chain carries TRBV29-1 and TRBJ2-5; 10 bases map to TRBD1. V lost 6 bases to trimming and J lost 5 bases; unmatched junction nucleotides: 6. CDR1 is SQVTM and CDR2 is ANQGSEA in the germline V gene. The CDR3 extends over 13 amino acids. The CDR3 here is CSVETGGAETQYF. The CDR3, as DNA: TGCAGCGTCGAGACAGGGGGCGCGGAGACCCAGTACTTC.

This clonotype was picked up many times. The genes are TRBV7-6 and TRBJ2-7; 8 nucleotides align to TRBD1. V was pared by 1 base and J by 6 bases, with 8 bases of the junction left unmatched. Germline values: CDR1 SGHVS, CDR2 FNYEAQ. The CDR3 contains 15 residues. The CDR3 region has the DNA TGTGCCAGCAGCTTAGGTCCGGACAGGGCGGCCGAGCAGTACTTC. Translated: CASSLGPDRAAEQYF.

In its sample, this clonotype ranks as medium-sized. CDR3 DNA: TGTGCCAGCAGTTTATATGCAGGGGCCTATGGCTACACCTTC. Translation: CASSLYAGAYGYTF. The V gene is TRBV27, the J gene TRBJ1-2; D may be TRBD1 (6 bases). Per germline, CDR1 MNHEY and CDR2 SMNVEV (reference sequence). Trimming took off 1 base at V and 4 bases at J, with 10 bases between the two ends. The CDR3 has 14 residues.

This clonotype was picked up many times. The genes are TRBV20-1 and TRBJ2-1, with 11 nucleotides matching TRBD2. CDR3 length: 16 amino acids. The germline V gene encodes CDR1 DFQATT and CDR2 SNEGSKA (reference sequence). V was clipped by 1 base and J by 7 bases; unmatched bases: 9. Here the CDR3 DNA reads TGCAGTGCTAGAGGAGAACTAGCGGGAGCTTTTAATGAGCAGTTCTTC. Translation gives CSARGELAGAFNEQFF.

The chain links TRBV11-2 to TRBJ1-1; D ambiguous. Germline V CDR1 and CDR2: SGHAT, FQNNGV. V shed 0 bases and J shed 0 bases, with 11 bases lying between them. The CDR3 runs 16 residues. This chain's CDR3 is CASSLEAEAMNTEAFF. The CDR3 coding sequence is TGTGCCAGCAGCTTAGAGGCAGAGGCGATGAACACTGAAGCTTTCTTT.

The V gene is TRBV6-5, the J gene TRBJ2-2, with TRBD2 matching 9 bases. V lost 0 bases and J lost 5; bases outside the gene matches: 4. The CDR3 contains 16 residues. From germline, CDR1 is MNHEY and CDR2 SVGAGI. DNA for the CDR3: TGTGCCAGCAGTTACTCGGGGACTAGCAGAACCGGGGAGCTGTTTTTT. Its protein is CASSYSGTSRTGELFF.

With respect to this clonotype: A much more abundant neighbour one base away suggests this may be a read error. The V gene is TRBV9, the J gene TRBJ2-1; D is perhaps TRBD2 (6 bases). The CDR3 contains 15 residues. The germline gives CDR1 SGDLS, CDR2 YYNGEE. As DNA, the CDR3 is TGTTCCAGCAGCGTAAATAGCGGCTCCTACAATGAGCAGTTCTTC. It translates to CSSSVNSGSYNEQFF.